Listed below are T cell receptor beta chains from one sample, sequenced in a study of post-analysis software for immune sequencing data. From the PCR reads, TCRdb called clonotypes with MiXCR, one entry per CDR3 protein. The sample holds some 690,000 distinct CDR3 sequences; 55% to 60% are singletons and the top ten take about 11%. Material for sequencing was blood. Receptors were obtained from a girl aged 2-15 years with multiple sclerosis. Both conserved end residues are part of each CDR3. A D gene is named only where the DNA matches it firmly. Clone size is shown for a subset of rows, as once, few, many or a class of expanded clone.

D	size	V	J	length	CDR3	DNA
.	few	TRBV5-1	TRBJ2-3	13	CASSPEWADTQYF	TGCGCCAGCAGCCCAGAGTGGGCAGATACGCAGTATTTT
.	.	TRBV27	TRBJ2-7	15	CASSLSPTNSYEQYF	TGTGCCAGCAGTTTAAGTCCAACGAACTCCTACGAGCAGTACTTC
.	.	TRBV25-1	TRBJ2-3	15	CASSEFGASTDTQYF	TGTGCCAGCAGTGAATTCGGGGCCTCCACAGATACGCAGTATTTT
TRBD2	few	TRBV5-1	TRBJ2-1	15	CASRGTSGSYNEQFF	TGCGCCAGCAGGGGGACTAGCGGTTCCTACAATGAGCAGTTCTTC
.	few	TRBV18	TRBJ2-7	13	CASSAQDTYEQYF	TGTGCCAGCTCAGCTCAAGATACCTACGAGCAGTACTTC
TRBD2	.	TRBV7-2	TRBJ2-3	18	CASSPTSGGAWGTDAQYF	TGTGCCAGCAGCCCCACTAGCGGGGGGGCTTGGGGCACAGATGCGCAGTATTTT
.	.	TRBV2	TRBJ2-7	13	CASSEALRAEQYF	TGTGCCAGCAGTGAAGCGCTAAGGGCCGAGCAGTACTTC
TRBD2	.	TRBV20-1	TRBJ2-3	19	CSARSTSGGLPLNTDTQYF	TGCAGTGCTAGATCGACTAGCGGGGGCCTACCTCTTAACACAGATACGCAGTATTTT
.	few	TRBV7-2	TRBJ2-3	15	CASSWTITLTDTQYF	TGTGCCAGCAGCTGGACTATTACCCTCACAGATACGCAGTATTTT
TRBD1	.	TRBV25-1	TRBJ2-7	16	CASSEPRDRNSYEQYF	TGTGCCAGCAGTGAACCCCGGGACAGGAACTCCTACGAGCAGTACTTC
.	few	TRBV7-3	TRBJ2-1	14	CASSLGPRGDEQFF	TGTGCCAGCAGCTTAGGGCCAAGGGGAGATGAGCAGTTCTTC
TRBD1	.	TRBV27	TRBJ2-7	14	CASSLKQGSYEQYF	TGTGCCAGCAGTTTAAAACAGGGGTCCTACGAGCAGTACTTC
.	.	TRBV5-1	TRBJ2-5	14	CASSPKTQGETQYF	TGCGCCAGCAGCCCGAAGACCCAGGGAGAGACCCAGTACTTC
TRBD1	.	TRBV29-1	TRBJ1-2	13	CSVEEGTAYGYTF	TGCAGCGTTGAAGAGGGGACAGCTTATGGCTACACCTTC
.	.	TRBV24-1	TRBJ2-1	14	CATSDFTANNEQFF	TGTGCCACCAGTGATTTTACAGCTAACAATGAGCAGTTCTTC
TRBD1	few	TRBV20-1	TRBJ2-3	15	CSARTTGGRRDTQYF	TGCAGTGCTAGAACCACAGGGGGGAGGAGAGATACGCAGTATTTT